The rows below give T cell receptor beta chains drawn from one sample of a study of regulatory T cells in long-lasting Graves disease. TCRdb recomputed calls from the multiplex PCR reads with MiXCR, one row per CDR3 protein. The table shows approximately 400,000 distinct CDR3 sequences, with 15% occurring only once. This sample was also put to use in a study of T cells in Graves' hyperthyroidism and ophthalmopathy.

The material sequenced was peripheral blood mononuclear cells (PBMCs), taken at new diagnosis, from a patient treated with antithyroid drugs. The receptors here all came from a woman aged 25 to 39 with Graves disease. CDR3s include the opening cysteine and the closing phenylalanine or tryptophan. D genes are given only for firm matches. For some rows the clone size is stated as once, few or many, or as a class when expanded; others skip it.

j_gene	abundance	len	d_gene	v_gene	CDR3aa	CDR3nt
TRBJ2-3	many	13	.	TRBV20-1	CSANRYNTDTQYF	TGCAGTGCTAATCGGTATAACACAGATACGCAGTATTTT
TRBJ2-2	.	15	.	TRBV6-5	CASSYLGGNTGELFF	TGTGCCAGCAGTTACCTTGGGGGGAACACCGGGGAGCTGTTTTTT
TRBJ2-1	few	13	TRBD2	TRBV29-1	CSGRLAPNNEQFF	TGCAGCGGCCGACTAGCGCCCAACAATGAGCAGTTCTTC
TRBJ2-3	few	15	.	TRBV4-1	CASSQAQRWADTQYF	TGCGCCAGCAGCCAAGCGCAAAGATGGGCAGATACGCAGTATTTT
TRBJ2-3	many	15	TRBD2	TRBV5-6	CASSPGTSGRDTQYF	TGTGCCAGCAGCCCAGGGACTAGCGGGAGGGATACGCAGTATTTT
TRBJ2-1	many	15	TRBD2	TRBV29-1	CSVVRRASGPPEQFF	TGCAGCGTTGTGCGAAGAGCTAGCGGGCCCCCAGAGCAGTTCTTC
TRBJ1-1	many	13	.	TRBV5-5	CASSLASNTEAFF	TGTGCCAGCAGCTTGGCATCAAACACTGAAGCTTTCTTT
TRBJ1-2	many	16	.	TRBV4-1	CASSPRDTDPFYGYTF	TGCGCCAGCAGCCCCAGGGATACGGATCCTTTCTATGGCTACACCTTC
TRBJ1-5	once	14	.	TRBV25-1	CASSDRDTPEPQHF	TGTGCCAGCAGTGACCGGGACACCCCCGAGCCCCAGCATTTT
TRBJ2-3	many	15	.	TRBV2	CARGGRGDNTDTQYF	TGTGCCAGGGGTGGCAGAGGTGATAACACAGATACGCAGTATTTT
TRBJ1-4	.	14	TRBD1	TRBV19	CASSSGQNNEKLFF	TGTGCCAGTAGTTCGGGACAGAACAATGAAAAACTGTTTTTT
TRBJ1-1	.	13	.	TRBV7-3	CASSSWGDTEAFF	TGTGCCAGCAGTTCGTGGGGGGACACTGAAGCTTTCTTT